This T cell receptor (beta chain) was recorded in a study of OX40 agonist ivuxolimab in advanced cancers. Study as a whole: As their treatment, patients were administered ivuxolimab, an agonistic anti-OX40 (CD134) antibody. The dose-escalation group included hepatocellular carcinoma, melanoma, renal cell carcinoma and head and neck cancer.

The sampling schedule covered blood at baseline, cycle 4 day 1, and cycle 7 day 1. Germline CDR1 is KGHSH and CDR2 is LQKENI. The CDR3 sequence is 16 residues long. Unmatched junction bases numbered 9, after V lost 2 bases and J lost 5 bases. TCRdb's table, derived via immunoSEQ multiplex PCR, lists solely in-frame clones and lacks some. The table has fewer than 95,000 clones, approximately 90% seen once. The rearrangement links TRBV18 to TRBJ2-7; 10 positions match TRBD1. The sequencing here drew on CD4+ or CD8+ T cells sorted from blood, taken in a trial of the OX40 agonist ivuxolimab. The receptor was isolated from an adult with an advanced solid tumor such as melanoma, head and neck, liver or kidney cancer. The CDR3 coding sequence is TGTGCCAGCTCACCAGCCGGGACAGGGGCAATCAACGAGCAGTACTTC. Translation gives CASSPAGTGAINEQYF.